The 8 T cell receptor beta chains given below trace back to one sample, sequenced in a study of T cell repertoires in cytomegalovirus infection. MiXCR was run by TCRdb on the reads, yielding one entry per CDR3 protein. This table holds a few hundred thousand distinct CDR3 sequences, around a tenth found once. Sample: PBMCs. Receptors were obtained from a human donor in good health (CMV status not recorded). Some clones in this sample may be carry-over from other donors' samples.

Concerning this clonotype itself: This could be a read error, since a much larger clone is one nucleotide away. This rearrangement joins TRBV7-6 to TRBJ2-6; D not certain. The ends were cut back, 1 base at V and 2 bases at J, with 12 bases in the middle. Germline V gene sequence: CDR1 SGHVS, CDR2 FNYEAQ. The CDR3 has 17 amino acids. In DNA form, the CDR3 reads TGTGCCAGCAGCTTAGATCGCAGCAACGCTGGGGCCAACGTCCTGACTTTC. This translates into CASSLDRSNAGANVLTF.

J is TRBJ1-1 and V is TRBV19; D is ambiguous. Germline loops: CDR1 LNHDA, CDR2 SQIVND (reference sequence). The CDR3 consists of 16 residues. The germline V and J ends were trimmed by 6 bases and 1 base, with 18 bases remaining between them. CDR3 DNA sequence: TGTGCCAGTAGGCGCGAAATCGGTATCGAGAACACTGAAGCTTTCTTT. It codes for CASRREIGIENTEAFF.

The chain joins TRBV4-2 to TRBJ1-2; 8 bases fit TRBD1. The V and J ends lost 4 bases and 6 bases, in that order; junction bases with no gene match: 7. The germline gives CDR1 LGHNA, CDR2 YNFKEQ. The length of the CDR3 is 14 residues. The CDR3 protein is CASSPGQGRDGYTF. The CDR3 DNA follows: TGTGCCAGCAGCCCTGGACAGGGAAGGGATGGCTACACCTTC.

At least ten counts were recorded for this clonotype. V gene TRBV7-8 combines with J gene TRBJ1-4, with 11 bases identical to TRBD1. V lost 5 bases, J lost 8 bases, and 7 bases stayed unmatched. CDR3 size: 15 residues. Germline-derived CDR1 and CDR2 are SGHVS and FQNEAQ. CDR3 DNA: TGTGCCAGCAGCCCAAGGGACAGGGGGGACGAAAAACTGTTTTTT. It specifies CASSPRDRGDEKLFF.

This clonotype showed up just a few times. Written as DNA, the CDR3 is TGCAGTGCGGACGGGGGGGCCGGCTCCTACAATGAGCAGTTCTTC. This encodes CSADGGAGSYNEQFF. The V and J genes are TRBV20-1 and TRBJ2-1; the match to TRBD2 covers 8 bases. CDR3 length: 15 residues. Trimming removed 6 bases from V and 0 bases from J; junction bases left unmatched: 7. Germline CDR1 is DFQATT and CDR2 is SNEGSKA (reference sequence).

This chain's CDR3 is CSARVGAIGANVLTF. The CDR3 coding sequence is TGCAGTGCTAGAGTGGGGGCGATAGGGGCCAACGTCCTGACTTTC. The chain links TRBV20-1 to TRBJ2-6; a possible D gene is TRBD1 (6 bases). This CDR3 is built from 15 residues. Trimming took 1 base from V and 4 from J, leaving 11 bases between them. Germline CDR1 and CDR2: DFQATT and SNEGSKA (reference sequence).

The chain couples TRBV7-9 to TRBJ1-1, with TRBD1 matching over 9 bases. V shed 4 bases and J 8 bases; nucleotides not matched to a gene: 2. In germline, CDR1 is SEHNR, CDR2 FQNEAQ (reference sequence). The CDR3 length is 12 residues. Here the CDR3 reads CASSWGQGEAFF. The CDR3 coding sequence is TGTGCCAGCAGCTGGGGACAGGGAGAAGCTTTCTTT.

This clonotype was detected ten times or more. The gene calls are TRBV12-3 or TRBV12-4 and TRBJ2-1; 7 bases align to TRBD2. The CDR3 extends over 16 amino acids. V was clipped by 5 bases and J by 4 bases; unmatched bases: 11. CDR3 amino acids: CASSMRGRNTYNEQFF. In DNA form, the CDR3 reads TGTGCCAGCAGTATGCGGGGGAGAAATACATACAATGAGCAGTTCTTC.